Below are 10 T cell receptor gamma chains sequenced from a single sample in a study of gamma delta lymphoproliferative disorders and STAT genes. PBMCs from patients and controls supplied the genomic DNA for sequencing. With CATT, TCRdb re-called clones from the multiplex PCR reads. The table shows over 1,500 gamma-chain clones, with around 20% occurring only once. The sequenced material came from blood. These receptors were collected from a human donor in good health.

In its sample, this clone was seen a few times. Translating this DNA gives a protein that differs at residue 2 from the TCRdb one, which belongs to a much larger clone; a read error is likely, and the protein shown is this translation. The chain uses TRGV10 and TRGJP1. TCRdb carries no J gene annotation; the J gene was assigned here by matching the DNA with germline. TRGV10 is flagged as an ORF with uncertain function. CDR3 length equals 14 residues. The CDR3, as DNA: TGTACTGCGTGGGCCAATACCACTGGTTGGTTCAAGATATTT. Its translation is CTAWANTTGWFKIF.

A remark on this clone: The protein TCRdb lists belongs to a much larger clone and differs from this DNA's translation at residue 5, which points to a read error; the protein shown is made from the DNA. This sequence joins TRGV4 and TRGJ1 or TRGJ2. As TCRdb names no J gene, one was assigned here on the basis of a DNA match to germline. The CDR3 extends over 11 amino acids. In germline, CDR1 is EGSTGY, CDR2 YDSYTSSV. With 5 bases clipped from V and 12 bases from J, the junction kept 10 bases outside the gene matches. The CDR3 is CATWGGGGKLF. CDR3 bases: TGTGCCACCTGGGGTGGCGGGGGGAAACTCTTT.

To note about this clone: This probably arose from a read error, given a far larger clone one base away. The sample carries other DNA sequences with the same CDR3. This sequence joins TRGV8 and TRGJ1 or TRGJ2. The J gene, left out of TCRdb, was set here by checking the DNA against germline. The germline gives CDR1 VENAVY, CDR2 YDSYNSRV. Trimming cost V 0 bases and J 9 bases; bases outside gene matches: 5. This CDR3 region has 12 residues. The CDR3 reads CATWDRVLKKLF. The CDR3 nucleotides are TGTGCCACCTGGGATAGGGTACTTAAGAAACTCTTT.

In this sample, this clone turned up many times. No DNA is shown, since the ends of the CDR3 on it are uncertain; the CDR3 is the one TCRdb lists. This sample includes further DNA sequences coding for the same CDR3. The V gene call is TRGV11, and the J gene call is absent. TRGV11 is an ORF, with its function uncertain. Both ends counted, the CDR3 spans 14 residues. The CDR3 reads CTTVPAGWDYKKLF.

This clone showed up many times. This chain joins TRGV3 and TRGJP. TCRdb leaves out the J gene; it was filled in here by matching the DNA to germline. The CDR3 runs to 16 residues. Germline-derived CDR1 and CDR2 are VTNTFY and YDVSTARD (reference sequence). The junction had 0 bases not matched to a gene; V was cut back by 3 bases and J by 1 base. The CDR3 spells CATWDGQELGKKIKVF. The CDR3 region has the DNA TGTGCCACCTGGGACGGGCAAGAGTTGGGCAAAAAAATCAAGGTATTT.

This clone is large. It is unclear where the CDR3 begins or ends on the DNA, so no DNA is shown, and the CDR3 is as TCRdb lists it. Other DNA sequences in this specimen translate into the identical CDR3. CDR3 protein: CTTVPAGLSVGYKKLF. The J gene was not called, though the V gene is TRGV11. TRGV11 is marked as an open reading frame, function uncertain. The CDR3 has 16 amino acids, counting both end residues.

As to this clone: The protein TCRdb lists belongs to a much larger clone and differs from this DNA's translation at residue 10, which points to a read error; the protein shown is made from the DNA. This chain joins TRGV10 and TRGJP1. Since TCRdb gives no J gene, matching the DNA to germline was used here to assign it. TRGV10 is sorted into the ORF group, with uncertain function. The CDR3 totals 14 residues. The DNA of the CDR3 is TGTGCTGCGTGGGGGAGAACCACTGGTCGGTTCAAGATATTT. Translation: CAAWGRTTGRFKIF.

This clone is labeled large. The chain employs TRGV10 and TRGJP1. No J gene is reported in TCRdb; it was inferred here by comparing the DNA with germline. TRGV10 is identified as an open reading frame with a role that is uncertain. The CDR3 is made up of 13 amino acids. With 8 bases clipped from V and 0 bases from J, the junction kept 1 base outside the gene matches. The CDR3 DNA is TGTGCTGCGTGGGATACCACTGGTTGGTTCAAGATATTT. Amino acid sequence: CAAWDTTGWFKIF.

Judged by abundance, this clone is medium-sized. This chain uses TRGV4 with TRGJ1 or TRGJ2. Since TCRdb gives no J gene, matching the DNA to germline was used here to assign it. V shed 8 bases, J shed 8 bases, and the junction held 6 bases outside the gene matches. This CDR3 has 10 amino acids. Germline lookup yields CDR1 EGSTGY and CDR2 YDSYTSSV. The CDR3 DNA sequence: TGTGCCACCTCATTTCATAAGAAACTCTTT. This gives the protein CATSFHKKLF.

The V call is TRGV2, the J call TRGJP2. Matching the DNA to germline supplied the J gene, which TCRdb does not give. The V segment lost 9 bases and the J segment 5 bases; nucleotides outside the gene matches: 9. Germline loops: CDR1 EGSNGY, CDR2 YDSYNSKV. CDR3 length equals 13 residues. The CDR3 spells CATEKVSDWIKTF. In DNA form, the CDR3 reads TGTGCCACCGAGAAAGTGAGTGATTGGATCAAGACGTTT.